Listed here is a single T cell receptor beta chain. PBMCs were derived from 7.5 to 10 ml fresh peripheral blood. Amplification of TCR beta CDR3 regions used RNA as the template. An initial round of RT-PCR targeting the TCR CDR3 relied on the HTBI primer set. TCRdb reprocessed the multiplex PCR reads with MiXCR, giving one entry per CDR3 protein. The sample gives fewer than 650,000 distinct CDR3 sequences, about 14% of which show up once; about 3.9% is in the top ten. This sample was included in a study of T cells in Graves' hyperthyroidism and ophthalmopathy. Trimming left V 4 bases short and J 1 base short, with 13 bases between. CDR3 length: 15 amino acids.

Specimen: blood. The receptor was derived from a woman aged 40 to 50 with Graves' ophthalmopathy. The chain has TRBV12-3 or TRBV12-4 and TRBJ1-1; no reliable D call. CDR3 coding DNA: TGTGCCAGCAGTTCCTCGGCAGGACCGAACACTGAAGCTTTCTTT. This gives the protein CASSSSAGPNTEAFF.